Presented here are 8 T cell receptor beta chains from one specimen sequenced in a study of breast tumors, draining lymph nodes, adjacent tissues. Each CDR3 protein gets one entry after TCRdb re-called the multiplex PCR reads with MiXCR. The sample carries roughly 120,000 distinct CDR3 sequences, about 20% recorded once. The lymph nodes were axillary draining lymph nodes from breast cancer patients. The sample consisted of axillary lymph node tissue. Receptors were obtained from a female donor with breast cancer. Some clones in this sample may be carry-over from other donors' samples.

In this sample, this clonotype turned up many times. The V and J genes are TRBV12-3 or TRBV12-4 and TRBJ2-7; 11 nucleotides line up with TRBD1. V was pared by 5 bases and J by 7 bases, with 4 bases of the junction left unmatched. The CDR3 is 13 residues long. In DNA, the CDR3 is TGTGCCAGCAGTGCTGGGACAGGGGGTGAGCAGTACTTC. Translated, it gives CASSAGTGGEQYF.

This clonotype has at least ten counts. This chain joins TRBV5-1 and TRBJ2-7; TRBD2 aligns across 10 bases. V shed 4 bases, J shed 4 bases, and the junction held 8 bases outside the gene matches. Germline V CDR1 and CDR2: SGHRS, YFSETQ. CDR3 size: 15 residues. The CDR3 region is CASSPGTSVYYEQYF. CDR3 DNA sequence: TGCGCCAGCAGCCCCGGGACTAGCGTGTATTACGAGCAGTACTTC.

Ten or more counts support this clonotype. The chain combines TRBV5-1 with TRBJ1-3; D gene unclear. Germline CDR1 SGHRS, CDR2 YFSETQ. Trimming stripped 0 bases from V and 0 bases from J, with 7 bases between. The CDR3 length is 15 residues. The CDR3 loop is CASSLGGYSGNTIYF. In DNA form, the CDR3 reads TGCGCCAGCAGCTTGGGCGGATACTCTGGAAACACCATATATTTT. The full variable domain, completed using reference TRBV5-1 and TRBJ1-3, is KAGVTQTPRYLIKTRGQQVTLSCSPISGHRSVSWYQQTPGQGLQFLFEYFSETQRNKGNFPGRFSGRQFSNSRSEMNVSTLELGDSALYLCASSLGGYSGNTIYFGEGSWLTVV.

In regard to this clonotype: With a much larger clone just one base away, this may be a read error. This rearrangement joins TRBV27 to TRBJ2-7; TRBD2 matches at 11 bases. Germline loops: CDR1 MNHEY, CDR2 SMNVEV (reference sequence). The length of the CDR3 is 14 residues. V dropped 7 bases and J dropped 3; count of bases not matched to a gene: 5. The CDR3 nucleotides are TGTGCCAGCACCCCACTAGCGGGAGTCTACGAGCAGTACTTC. It encodes CASTPLAGVYEQYF.

Ten or more counts support this clonotype. The genes are TRBV20-1 and TRBJ1-4; TRBD1 matches at 7 bases. V lost 2 bases to trimming and J lost 5 bases; unmatched junction nucleotides: 2. The CDR3 runs to 13 residues. Germline V gene lookup returns CDR1 DFQATT and CDR2 SNEGSKA (reference sequence). In nucleotides, the CDR3 is TGCAGTGCTAGACGGGACAGCAATGAAAAACTGTTTTTT. Translation gives CSARRDSNEKLFF.

This clonotype was observed at least ten times. CDR3 DNA sequence: TGTGCCAGCAGCGCTAGTGATCTAGCGGGGGACTACAATGAGCAGTTCTTC. This sequence encodes CASSASDLAGDYNEQFF. V usage is TRBV9 and J usage is TRBJ2-1, with 10 bases identical to TRBD2. CDR3 length: 17 amino acids. CDR1 is SGDLS, CDR2 YYNGEE, per germline. After removal of 3 bases from V and 3 bases from J, the junction contained 9 bases not matched to a gene.

Regarding this clonotype: A much larger clone sits a single nucleotide away, making a read error possible. J is TRBJ1-5 and V is TRBV2; possibly TRBD1 for D (5 bases). Germline lookup yields CDR1 SNHLY and CDR2 FYNNEI. This CDR3 region has 12 residues. The CDR3, as DNA: TGTGCCAGCAACCAGGGAAATCAGCCCCGGCATTTT. Protein product: CASNQGNQPRHF.

The CDR3 protein is CASSQDSLSSYNEQFF. The CDR3, as DNA: TGTGCCAGCAGCCAAGATTCCCTAAGCTCCTACAATGAGCAGTTCTTC. The V and J genes are TRBV3-1 and TRBJ2-1; D gene unclear. The CDR3 runs 16 residues. V was pared by 0 bases and J by 0 bases, with 9 bases between. Germline V gene data show CDR1 as LGHDT and CDR2 as YNNKEL (reference sequence).